The text below deals with one TCR beta chain. The length of the CDR3 is 13 residues. The V gene's germline CDR1 is MNHEY and CDR2 SVGAGI. Trimming took 5 bases from V and 6 from J; bases not matched to a gene: 5. It was with a sample-barcoded 5' primer and a J-beta primer mix that a second PCR of roughly 7 to 12 cycles was run. A single record per CDR3 protein comes from TCRdb applying MiXCR to the 5' RACE reads. The table lists about 1.5 million distinct CDR3 sequences, 35% to 45% of them singletons. The data stem from a study of blood T cells in healthy people across ages. This rearrangement joins TRBV6-5 to TRBJ2-5; 8 bases line up with TRBD2. Sequences were obtained from blood. The source is a woman between 18 and 29 years old in good health. The CDR3, as DNA: TGTGCCAGCAGTCGGACTAGCCGTCAGACCCAGTACTTC. Protein sequence: CASSRTSRQTQYF.